Each of the 8 T cell receptor beta chains below was sequenced from the same sample in a study of control samples from healthy donors and cancer patients. Data came from immunoSEQ multiplex PCR; TCRdb stores just in-frame clones and leaves some out. The table lists 400,000 to 450,000 clones, approximately 92% of them singletons. The sequenced sample consisted of PBMCs. Receptor source: a man between 35 and 55 years old with head and neck cancer.

The V gene is TRBV6-1, the J gene TRBJ1-5; D remains unclear. CDR3 length: 16 residues. Per the germline V gene, CDR1 is MNHNS and CDR2 is SASEGT. Trimming removed 1 base from V and 2 bases from J, with 12 bases in between. CDR3 nucleotide sequence: TGTGCCAGCAGTGAAGATCTGGGCGCGGGCAATCAGCCCCAGCATTTT. Its translation: CASSEDLGAGNQPQHF.

Comments on this clone: No conserved phenylalanine or tryptophan is present at the end of the CDR3, so a read error is the likely explanation. It is unclear where the CDR3 begins or ends on the DNA, so no DNA is shown, and the CDR3 is as TCRdb lists it. The chain links TRBV5-3 to TRBJ2-3. TRBV5-3 is annotated as an ORF whose role is uncertain. The CDR3 is 10 residues long, counting both termini. CDR3 in amino acids: CARSLGDPLV.

The sample holds one count of this clone. The chain has TRBV29-1 and TRBJ2-1, with D perhaps matching TRBD1 (5 bases). This CDR3 comprises 10 residues. Germline V gene sequence: CDR1 SQVTM, CDR2 ANQGSEA. V was cut by 6 bases and J by 13 bases, with 13 bases left in between. The CDR3 here is CSVEQGLQFF. The CDR3 bases are TGCAGCGTAGAGCAGGGTCTTCAGTTCTTC.

In regard to this clone: The sample contains more than one DNA sequence encoding this CDR3. The rearrangement joins TRBV20-1 to TRBJ2-7; D not certain. The CDR3 has 10 amino acids. The V end lost 0 bases, the J end lost 4 bases, and 1 base lay between the germline ends. In germline, CDR1 is DFQATT, CDR2 SNEGSKA (reference sequence). The CDR3 coding sequence is TGCAGTGCTAGAGATTACGAGCAGTACTTC. Translated: CSARDYEQYF.

V is TRBV30 and J is TRBJ2-3; D remains ambiguous. Germline CDR1 reads GTSNPN; CDR2 reads SVGIG (reference sequence). Trimming left V 1 base short and J 3 bases short, with 11 bases between. The CDR3 has 14 residues. The CDR3 DNA is TGTGCCTGGAGTGAGGCCCTCGGGACAGATACGCAGTATTTT. It codes for CAWSEALGTDTQYF.

On this clone: Other DNA sequences in this sample translate to the same CDR3. The genes are TRBV27 and TRBJ2-3; 9 positions agree with TRBD2. From germline, CDR1 is MNHEY and CDR2 SMNVEV (reference sequence). Trimming cost V 2 bases and J 7 bases; bases outside gene matches: 13. This CDR3 has 17 amino acids. The chain's CDR3 is CASSLPPGRGGAYTQYF. In DNA form, the CDR3 reads TGTGCCAGCAGTTTACCCCCCGGGCGGGGGGGCGCGTATACGCAGTATTTT.

The rearrangement uses TRBV7-3 and TRBJ2-1, with D possibly being TRBD2 (6 bases). The V gene lost 2 bases and the J gene lost 2 bases, with 25 bases spanning the gap. Germline CDR1 and CDR2: SGHTA and FQGTGA. This CDR3 comprises 20 residues. Written as DNA, the CDR3 is TGTGCCAGCAGCTTAGCCACGGGGGTTCCGGGACCCGGGACCTACAATGAGCAGTTCTTC. It encodes CASSLATGVPGPGTYNEQFF.

This clone has more than one count but fewer than ten. The genes are TRBV28 and TRBJ1-5; unclear D gene. The CDR3 runs 15 residues. Germline V gene data show CDR1 as MDHEN and CDR2 as SYDVKM. V shed 6 bases and J shed 0 bases, with 12 bases lying between them. The CDR3 nucleotides read TGTGCCAGCAGACATAGCCGACTTAGCAATCAGCCCCAGCATTTT. Its protein is CASRHSRLSNQPQHF.